A selection of T cell receptor beta chains follows, all from one sample in a study of control samples from healthy donors and cancer patients. Generated by immunoSEQ multiplex PCR, the TCRdb table keeps only in-frame clones and is missing some. Of 65,000 to 95,000 clones listed, 70% to 90% are singletons. Sequencing input: blood. The origin of the receptors is a man in his fifties or sixties in good health. CDR3s include the opening cysteine and the closing phenylalanine or tryptophan. A D gene is named only where the DNA matches it firmly. Where a row states a size, it is once, few, many or the class of an expanded clone; other rows omit it.

abundance: -
j_gene: TRBJ1-1
len: 13
d_gene: TRBD1
v_gene: TRBV29-1
CDR3aa: CSVAGQMNTEAFF
CDR3nt: TGCAGCGTTGCGGGACAGATGAACACTGAAGCTTTCTTT

abundance: -
j_gene: TRBJ1-1
len: 12
d_gene: -
v_gene: TRBV11-3
CDR3aa: CASTQGNTEAFF
CDR3nt: TGTGCCAGCACACAGGGGAACACTGAAGCTTTCTTT

abundance: -
j_gene: TRBJ1-2
len: 14
d_gene: -
v_gene: TRBV18
CDR3aa: CASSPRTDLYGYTF
CDR3nt: TGTGCCAGCTCACCAAGGACAGACCTCTATGGCTACACCTTC

abundance: -
j_gene: TRBJ2-2
len: 15
d_gene: -
v_gene: TRBV18
CDR3aa: CASSPLQGHTGELFF
CDR3nt: TGTGCCAGCTCACCTCTGCAGGGGCACACCGGGGAGCTGTTTTTT

abundance: -
j_gene: TRBJ2-5
len: 12
d_gene: TRBD2
v_gene: TRBV7-8
CDR3aa: CASRGGQETQYF
CDR3nt: TGTGCCAGTCGGGGGGGGCAAGAGACCCAGTACTTC

abundance: -
j_gene: TRBJ1-2
len: 14
d_gene: -
v_gene: TRBV2
CDR3aa: CASSSMAGGYGYTF
CDR3nt: TGTGCCAGCAGTTCTATGGCAGGCGGCTATGGCTACACCTTC

abundance: few
j_gene: TRBJ2-7
len: 12
d_gene: TRBD2
v_gene: TRBV29-1
CDR3aa: CSATSGSYEQYF
CDR3nt: TGCAGCGCCACTAGCGGCTCCTACGAGCAGTACTTC

abundance: once
j_gene: TRBJ2-2
len: 15
d_gene: -
v_gene: TRBV5-4
CDR3aa: CASSLDSLNTGELFF
CDR3nt: TGTGCCAGCAGCTTGGACAGCTTGAACACCGGGGAGCTGTTTTTT

abundance: once
j_gene: TRBJ1-5
len: 15
d_gene: -
v_gene: TRBV7-2
CDR3aa: CASSLEPGLNQPQHF
CDR3nt: TGTGCCAGCAGCTTAGAGCCGGGCCTCAATCAGCCCCAGCATTTT

abundance: -
j_gene: TRBJ1-3
len: 14
d_gene: TRBD1
v_gene: TRBV3-1/TRBV3-2
CDR3aa: CASSLTGAGNTIYF
CDR3nt: TGTGCCAGCAGCCTGACAGGGGCAGGAAACACCATATATTTT

abundance: -
j_gene: TRBJ1-1
len: 13
d_gene: -
v_gene: TRBV10-3
CDR3aa: CAISHDPNTEAFF
CDR3nt: TGTGCCATCAGTCATGACCCGAACACTGAAGCTTTCTTT

abundance: -
j_gene: TRBJ1-2
len: 14
d_gene: -
v_gene: TRBV19
CDR3aa: CASSRTSLDYGYTF
CDR3nt: TGTGCCAGTAGTAGGACATCGCTGGACTATGGCTACACCTTC

abundance: -
j_gene: TRBJ1-6
len: 19
d_gene: -
v_gene: TRBV7-9
CDR3aa: CASSYASGGDLSYNSPLHF
CDR3nt: TGTGCCAGCAGCTACGCCTCGGGGGGCGACCTCTCCTATAATTCACCCCTCCACTTT

abundance: -
j_gene: TRBJ2-5
len: 12
d_gene: -
v_gene: TRBV5-1
CDR3aa: CASSADQETQYF
CDR3nt: TGCGCCAGCAGCGCGGACCAAGAGACCCAGTACTTC

abundance: -
j_gene: TRBJ1-2
len: 14
d_gene: -
v_gene: TRBV3-1/TRBV3-2
CDR3aa: CASSQGQTSYGYTF
CDR3nt: TGTGCCAGCAGCCAGGGACAAACGTCCTATGGCTACACCTTC

abundance: -
j_gene: TRBJ1-1
len: 14
d_gene: TRBD1
v_gene: TRBV5-1
CDR3aa: CASRSGQFETEAFF
CDR3nt: TGCGCCAGCAGGTCGGGACAGTTCGAGACTGAAGCTTTCTTT

abundance: few
j_gene: TRBJ2-1
len: 15
d_gene: TRBD2
v_gene: TRBV6-5
CDR3aa: CASSYESGGASEQFF
CDR3nt: TGTGCCAGCAGTTACGAGAGCGGGGGGGCCAGTGAGCAGTTCTTC

abundance: -
j_gene: TRBJ2-3
len: 15
d_gene: -
v_gene: TRBV6-6
CDR3aa: CASSPPPGVPDTQYF
CDR3nt: TGTGCCAGCAGTCCCCCTCCGGGAGTCCCAGATACGCAGTATTTT

abundance: -
j_gene: TRBJ1-2
len: 12
d_gene: -
v_gene: TRBV29-1
CDR3aa: CSVVMGIYGYTF
CDR3nt: TGCAGCGTTGTTATGGGAATCTATGGCTACACCTTC

abundance: -
j_gene: TRBJ1-5
len: 15
d_gene: -
v_gene: TRBV5-6
CDR3aa: CASTTTGNLNQPQHF
CDR3nt: TGTGCCAGCACGACCACAGGGAACCTCAATCAGCCCCAGCATTTT

abundance: -
j_gene: TRBJ1-5
len: 17
d_gene: TRBD1
v_gene: TRBV5-1
CDR3aa: CASSLDAGGSSNQPQHF
CDR3nt: TGCGCCAGCAGCTTGGACGCAGGGGGCTCGAGCAATCAGCCCCAGCATTTT

abundance: -
j_gene: TRBJ2-1
len: 15
d_gene: TRBD2
v_gene: TRBV7-2
CDR3aa: CASSFTSGAGGEQFF
CDR3nt: TGTGCCAGCAGCTTTACTAGCGGTGCGGGGGGTGAGCAGTTCTTC

abundance: -
j_gene: TRBJ2-6
len: 16
d_gene: -
v_gene: TRBV24-1
CDR3aa: CATPGGPSSGANVLTF
CDR3nt: TGTGCCACCCCTGGGGGGCCAAGCTCTGGGGCCAACGTCCTGACTTTC

abundance: -
j_gene: TRBJ2-3
len: 15
d_gene: -
v_gene: TRBV24-1
CDR3aa: CATSGVGGMGDTQYF
CDR3nt: TGTGCCACCAGTGGGGTCGGCGGGATGGGAGATACGCAGTATTTT

abundance: -
j_gene: TRBJ1-1
len: 14
d_gene: TRBD1
v_gene: TRBV30
CDR3aa: CAWTYGTGPFRAFF
CDR3nt: TGTGCCTGGACCTACGGGACAGGGCCTTTTAGGGCTTTCTTT

abundance: -
j_gene: TRBJ2-1
len: 13
d_gene: -
v_gene: TRBV6-4
CDR3aa: CASSAGPRGEQFF
CDR3nt: TGTGCCAGCAGTGCCGGGCCCCGAGGCGAGCAGTTCTTC

abundance: -
j_gene: TRBJ2-7
len: 15
d_gene: TRBD2
v_gene: TRBV7-2
CDR3aa: CASSQGVAGDYEQYF
CDR3nt: TGTGCCAGCAGCCAGGGGGTAGCGGGAGATTACGAGCAGTACTTC

abundance: -
j_gene: TRBJ2-3
len: 14
d_gene: TRBD1
v_gene: TRBV5-1
CDR3aa: CASSLYGQGTTQYF
CDR3nt: TGCGCCAGCAGCTTGTACGGACAGGGGACGACGCAGTATTTT

abundance: -
j_gene: TRBJ2-5
len: 13
d_gene: TRBD2
v_gene: TRBV12-3/TRBV12-4
CDR3aa: CASSSLLAGGRHF
CDR3nt: TGTGCCAGCAGTTCATTACTAGCGGGGGGTCGTCACTTC

abundance: -
j_gene: TRBJ1-2
len: 15
d_gene: -
v_gene: TRBV4-3
CDR3aa: CASSQVRTVWLGYTF
CDR3nt: TGCGCCAGCAGCCAAGTAAGGACAGTCTGGCTTGGCTACACCTTC

abundance: -
j_gene: TRBJ2-4
len: 14
d_gene: TRBD1
v_gene: TRBV4-2
CDR3aa: CASSDRQGVNIQYF
CDR3nt: TGTGCCAGCAGCGACCGACAGGGGGTCAACATTCAGTACTTC

abundance: -
j_gene: TRBJ1-1
len: 19
d_gene: TRBD1
v_gene: TRBV7-6
CDR3aa: CASSLNPPDRGLRTTEAFF
CDR3nt: TGTGCCAGCAGCTTAAACCCCCCGGACAGGGGGCTTCGAACCACTGAAGCTTTCTTT

abundance: -
j_gene: TRBJ2-7
len: 15
d_gene: TRBD2
v_gene: TRBV7-2
CDR3aa: CASTLTSGSSYEQYF
CDR3nt: TGTGCCAGCACCCTTACTAGCGGGAGTTCCTACGAGCAGTACTTC

abundance: -
j_gene: TRBJ1-2
len: 18
d_gene: -
v_gene: TRBV19
CDR3aa: CASSTYLSRDKEGYGYTF
CDR3nt: TGTGCCAGTAGTACATACTTGAGCCGGGACAAGGAGGGCTATGGCTACACCTTC

abundance: -
j_gene: TRBJ1-5
len: 11
d_gene: -
v_gene: TRBV7-8
CDR3aa: CASSPDQPQHF
CDR3nt: TGTGCCAGCAGCCCCGATCAGCCCCAGCATTTT

abundance: -
j_gene: TRBJ2-1
len: 14
d_gene: TRBD1
v_gene: TRBV5-4
CDR3aa: CASSSRDRGNEQFF
CDR3nt: TGTGCCAGCAGCTCCCGGGACAGGGGGAATGAGCAGTTCTTC

abundance: few
j_gene: TRBJ1-4
len: 13
d_gene: TRBD1
v_gene: TRBV30
CDR3aa: CACGTGFNEKLFF
CDR3nt: TGTGCCTGCGGGACAGGGTTTAATGAAAAACTGTTTTTT

abundance: -
j_gene: TRBJ1-1
len: 16
d_gene: TRBD1
v_gene: TRBV11-1
CDR3aa: CASSLDRGFLNTEAFF
CDR3nt: TGTGCCAGCAGCTTGGACAGGGGATTTTTAAACACTGAAGCTTTCTTT

abundance: -
j_gene: TRBJ2-4
len: 14
d_gene: -
v_gene: TRBV30
CDR3aa: CAWSRGLAKNIQYF
CDR3nt: TGTGCCTGGTCCCGGGGACTAGCCAAAAACATTCAGTACTTC

abundance: -
j_gene: TRBJ1-1
len: 13
d_gene: -
v_gene: TRBV7-9
CDR3aa: CASSFQAGSEAFF
CDR3nt: TGTGCCAGCAGCTTCCAGGCGGGATCTGAAGCTTTCTTT

abundance: -
j_gene: TRBJ2-1
len: 17
d_gene: TRBD1
v_gene: TRBV5-4
CDR3aa: CASSPAQGAASYNEQFF
CDR3nt: TGTGCCAGCAGTCCGGCCCAGGGGGCGGCGTCCTACAATGAGCAGTTCTTC

abundance: -
j_gene: TRBJ1-1
len: 14
d_gene: -
v_gene: TRBV3-1/TRBV3-2
CDR3aa: CASSQDPVNTEAFF
CDR3nt: TGTGCCAGCAGCCAAGACCCGGTGAACACTGAAGCTTTCTTT

abundance: once
j_gene: TRBJ1-4
len: 15
d_gene: -
v_gene: TRBV4-2
CDR3aa: CASSVNEVTNEKLFF
CDR3nt: TGTGCCAGCAGCGTAAACGAAGTGACTAATGAAAAACTGTTTTTT

abundance: -
j_gene: TRBJ1-4
len: 15
d_gene: -
v_gene: TRBV5-4
CDR3aa: CASSLKGTPDEKLFF
CDR3nt: TGTGCCAGCAGCTTGAAGGGGACTCCGGATGAAAAACTGTTTTTT

abundance: -
j_gene: TRBJ2-3
len: 11
d_gene: -
v_gene: TRBV6-5
CDR3aa: CASSKGGTQYF
CDR3nt: TGTGCCAGCAGTAAGGGAGGTACGCAGTATTTT

abundance: once
j_gene: TRBJ2-3
len: 18
d_gene: TRBD2
v_gene: TRBV24-1
CDR3aa: CATSDPRASGRAGDTQYF
CDR3nt: TGTGCCACCAGTGACCCACGGGCGAGCGGGAGGGCCGGAGATACGCAGTATTTT

abundance: -
j_gene: TRBJ2-3
len: 14
d_gene: TRBD2
v_gene: TRBV18
CDR3aa: CASSQGLGADTQYF
CDR3nt: TGTGCCAGCTCACAGGGACTAGGCGCAGATACGCAGTATTTT

abundance: -
j_gene: TRBJ2-5
len: 15
d_gene: -
v_gene: TRBV9
CDR3aa: CASSVGAGGGETQYF
CDR3nt: TGTGCCAGCAGCGTAGGGGCAGGGGGAGGAGAGACCCAGTACTTC

abundance: once
j_gene: TRBJ1-4
len: 14
d_gene: -
v_gene: TRBV14
CDR3aa: CASSRDPSWEKLFF
CDR3nt: TGTGCCAGCAGCCGGGACCCCTCATGGGAAAAACTGTTTTTT

abundance: -
j_gene: TRBJ1-1
len: 13
d_gene: -
v_gene: TRBV25-1
CDR3aa: CASSDTFPTEAFF
CDR3nt: TGTGCCAGCAGTGACACGTTCCCCACTGAAGCTTTCTTT

abundance: -
j_gene: TRBJ2-1
len: 12
d_gene: -
v_gene: TRBV13
CDR3aa: CASSSYYNEQFF
CDR3nt: TGTGCCAGCAGCTCCTACTATAATGAGCAGTTCTTC

abundance: -
j_gene: TRBJ1-1
len: 11
d_gene: TRBD1
v_gene: TRBV10-3
CDR3aa: CAISGTGTAFF
CDR3nt: TGTGCCATCAGTGGGACAGGGACAGCTTTCTTT

abundance: -
j_gene: TRBJ2-2
len: 13
d_gene: -
v_gene: TRBV6-1
CDR3aa: CASSDTLTGELFF
CDR3nt: TGTGCCAGCAGTGATACCCTCACCGGGGAGCTGTTTTTT

abundance: -
j_gene: TRBJ1-1
len: 13
d_gene: -
v_gene: TRBV6-2/TRBV6-3
CDR3aa: CASSYTIGGKAFF
CDR3nt: TGTGCCAGCAGTTACACAATCGGTGGGAAAGCTTTCTTT

abundance: -
j_gene: TRBJ2-7
len: 13
d_gene: -
v_gene: TRBV19
CDR3aa: CASSIKEDYEQYF
CDR3nt: TGTGCCAGTAGTATAAAGGAGGACTACGAGCAGTACTTC

abundance: -
j_gene: TRBJ2-1
len: 17
d_gene: TRBD2
v_gene: TRBV5-1
CDR3aa: CASSFMGLAGGYNEQFF
CDR3nt: TGCGCCAGCAGCTTCATGGGACTAGCGGGAGGATACAATGAGCAGTTCTTC

abundance: few
j_gene: TRBJ1-1
len: 14
d_gene: -
v_gene: TRBV19
CDR3aa: CASSIGEVNTEAFF
CDR3nt: TGTGCCAGTAGTATCGGCGAGGTGAACACTGAAGCTTTCTTT

abundance: -
j_gene: TRBJ1-1
len: 14
d_gene: -
v_gene: TRBV9
CDR3aa: CASSVEGLNTEAFF
CDR3nt: TGTGCCAGCAGCGTAGAAGGGCTAAACACTGAAGCTTTCTTT

abundance: -
j_gene: TRBJ2-1
len: 15
d_gene: -
v_gene: TRBV7-3
CDR3aa: CASSLGAPAYNEQFF
CDR3nt: TGTGCCAGCAGCTTAGGGGCCCCAGCCTACAATGAGCAGTTCTTC